The 26 T cell receptor beta chains listed next were all sequenced from one sample in a study of blood T cell repertoires in COVID-19. TCRdb's table, derived via immunoSEQ multiplex PCR, lists solely in-frame clones and lacks some. The top ten clones hold 4.5% to 6.5% of a sample with around 250,000 clones, about 83% of them seen once. The sample taken for sequencing was peripheral blood. Receptors originate from an elderly man with acute or convalescent COVID-19.

The J gene is TRBJ2-5, the V gene TRBV19, with a possible D match to TRBD1 (5 bases). This CDR3 is 12 amino acids long. CDR1 LNHDA and CDR2 SQIVND come from the germline V gene (reference sequence). Trimming stripped 5 bases from V and 2 bases from J, with 6 bases between. CDR3 nucleotide sequence: TGTGCCAGTAGTCGACAGCAAGAGACCCAGTACTTC. It codes for CASSRQQETQYF.

The chain links TRBV27 to TRBJ1-5, with D possibly matching TRBD1 (5 bases). The CDR3 sequence is 15 residues long. The germline V and J ends were trimmed by 5 bases and 4 bases, with 15 bases remaining between them. Germline V lookup: CDR1 MNHEY, CDR2 SMNVEV (reference sequence). The CDR3 DNA reads TGTGCCAGCAGTCCGACCCTGACAGTGAATCAGCCCCAGCATTTT. Encoded protein: CASSPTLTVNQPQHF.

This sequence joins TRBV30 and TRBJ2-1; 9 positions match TRBD1. CDR1 is GTSNPN and CDR2 is SVGIG in the germline V gene (reference sequence). V lost 1 base and J lost 10; bases outside the gene matches: 8. This CDR3 is 14 amino acids long. The DNA of the CDR3 is TGTGCCTGGAGTGCTGGGACAGGGCCAAGAGAGCAGTTCTTC. Translated, it gives CAWSAGTGPREQFF.

On this clone itself: The same CDR3 arises from other DNA sequences in this sample as well. The gene calls are TRBV5-1 and TRBJ2-2, with 9 bases matching TRBD2. The CDR3 is 15 residues long. In germline, CDR1 is SGHRS, CDR2 YFSETQ. V lost 0 bases, J lost 5 bases, and 2 bases stayed unmatched. The DNA of the CDR3 is TGCGCCAGCAGCTTGGGGCTAGCGGGAACCGGGGAGCTGTTTTTT. Amino acids: CASSLGLAGTGELFF. Supplemented by reference TRBV5-1 and TRBJ2-2, the full variable domain reads KAGVTQTPRYLIKTRGQQVTLSCSPISGHRSVSWYQQTPGQGLQFLFEYFSETQRNKGNFPGRFSGRQFSNSRSEMNVSTLELGDSALYLCASSLGLAGTGELFFGEGSRLTVL.

This rearrangement joins TRBV18 to TRBJ2-5, with D possibly TRBD2 on 6 matching bases. This CDR3 has 14 amino acids. Deletions cut 6 bases from V and 5 bases from J, with 16 bases between. Per germline, CDR1 KGHSH and CDR2 LQKENI. This chain's CDR3 is CASSPITGGETQYF. The CDR3, as DNA: TGTGCCAGCTCGCCTATTACCGGAGGGGAGACCCAGTACTTC.

This sequence joins TRBV27 and TRBJ2-3, with 12 nucleotides matching TRBD1. V shed 6 bases and J 7 bases; nucleotides not matched to a gene: 5. The germline V gene encodes CDR1 MNHEY and CDR2 SMNVEV (reference sequence). CDR3 length: 14 residues. Written as DNA, the CDR3 is TGTGCCAGCAGGGGGACAGGGGGCGCTTATACGCAGTATTTT. Its translation is CASRGTGGAYTQYF.

The gene calls are TRBV29-1 and TRBJ2-7; 9 nucleotides align to TRBD1. V was pared by 2 bases and J by 4 bases, with 3 bases of the junction left unmatched. This CDR3 is built from 13 residues. The V gene's germline CDR1 is SQVTM and CDR2 ANQGSEA. DNA for the CDR3: TGCAGCGTTGAATTAGGACAGGGGTACGAGCAGTACTTC. Amino acids: CSVELGQGYEQYF.

The genes are TRBV18 and TRBJ1-1; 8 bases are shared with TRBD1. From germline, CDR1 is KGHSH and CDR2 LQKENI. CDR3 length equals 16 residues. The V segment lost 4 bases and the J segment 5 bases; nucleotides outside the gene matches: 12. For the CDR3, the DNA is TGTGCCAGCTCACTTGGACAGGGTCTGTTGTGGACTGAAGCTTTCTTT. Amino acids: CASSLGQGLLWTEAFF.

V and J are TRBV3-1 (or the pseudogene TRBV3-2) and TRBJ1-6, with D possibly TRBD1 on 6 matching bases. CDR3 length equals 13 residues. Germline CDR1 reads LGHDT; CDR2 reads YNNKEL (reference sequence). Trimming removed 2 bases from V and 13 bases from J, with 12 bases in between. CDR3 loop: CASSQNRDLPLHF. CDR3 nucleotide sequence: TGTGCCAGCAGCCAAAACAGGGATCTTCCCCTCCACTTT.

CDR3 coding DNA: TGTGCCAGCTCACCGCGGACGGGAGACACTGAAGCTTTCTTT. It yields the protein CASSPRTGDTEAFF. The rearrangement joins TRBV18 to TRBJ1-1; no clear D gene. V gave up 3 bases and J gave up 3 bases, with 11 bases separating them. Germline CDR1 KGHSH, CDR2 LQKENI. The CDR3 runs to 14 residues.

Written as DNA, the CDR3 is TGTGCCAGCAGTCGAACCGGGACTAGCGGGAGATACGAGCAGTACTTC. Protein product: CASSRTGTSGRYEQYF. V gene TRBV6-7 combines with J gene TRBJ2-7; 14 bases fit TRBD2. TRBV6-7 is an ORF, with its function uncertain. The CDR3 covers 16 residues. The V gene end was trimmed by 5 bases and the J gene end by 4 bases; junction bases not matched to a gene: 7.

This sequence joins TRBV2 and TRBJ2-5, with 8 nucleotides matching TRBD2. Germline V lookup: CDR1 SNHLY, CDR2 FYNNEI. This CDR3 is built from 13 residues. With 3 bases clipped from V and 9 bases from J, the junction kept 6 bases outside the gene matches. The CDR3 DNA reads TGTGCCAGCAGTGATCCGGGAGGGAGGGCCCAGTACTTC. This gives the protein CASSDPGGRAQYF.

V gene TRBV10-2 combines with J gene TRBJ2-7; TRBD1 matches 7 bases. Trimming took 0 bases from V and 5 from J; bases not matched to a gene: 10. In germline, CDR1 is WSHSY, CDR2 SAAADI. This CDR3 spans 16 amino acids. The CDR3 sequence is CASSESQTGIGDEQYF. For the CDR3, the DNA is TGCGCCAGCAGTGAGTCCCAGACAGGGATAGGGGACGAGCAGTACTTC.

CDR3 nucleotides: TGTGCCAGCAGCACAGCCTTAGCGGGATTAGATACGCAGTATTTT. Translated: CASSTALAGLDTQYF. The genes are TRBV11-1 and TRBJ2-3, with 8 bases matching TRBD2. Trimming took 5 bases from V and 5 from J; bases not matched to a gene: 9. This CDR3 is 15 amino acids long. CDR1 and CDR2 (germline): SGHAT, FQDESV (reference sequence).

The chain combines TRBV5-8 with TRBJ2-7, with TRBD1 matching 8 bases. Losses at the gene ends were 0 bases for V and 7 bases for J; bases not matched to a gene: 0. Germline CDR1 is SGHTS and CDR2 is YDEGEE. This CDR3 has 12 amino acids. The chain's CDR3 is CASSLGDREQYF. DNA for the CDR3: TGTGCCAGCAGCTTGGGGGACAGGGAGCAGTACTTC.

The chain uses TRBV5-1 and TRBJ1-1; D may be TRBD1 (5 bases). CDR1 and CDR2 from the germline V gene are SGHRS and YFSETQ. The ends were cut back, 0 bases at V and 4 bases at J, with 13 bases in the middle. There are 15 residues in the CDR3. The CDR3 DNA is TGCGCCAGCAGCTTGGCGGGACTGGGGGGCACTGAAGCTTTCTTT. This encodes CASSLAGLGGTEAFF.

The chain uses TRBV5-1 and TRBJ2-2; D perhaps matches TRBD2 (5 bases). The CDR3 contains 15 residues. Looked up from germline, CDR1 is SGHRS and CDR2 is YFSETQ. With 0 bases removed from V and 5 bases from J, the gap between germline ends came to 11 bases. In nucleotides, the CDR3 is TGCGCCAGCAGCTTGGGGACTGCGAGGACCGGGGAGCTGTTTTTT. Amino acids: CASSLGTARTGELFF.

The chain has TRBV5-1 and TRBJ2-1; D unclear. Trimming removed 4 bases from V and 4 bases from J, with 15 bases in between. This CDR3 is built from 15 residues. Germline CDR1 SGHRS, CDR2 YFSETQ. CDR3 region: CASSPTPGSYNEQFF. The CDR3 coding sequence is TGCGCCAGCAGCCCCACTCCCGGGTCTTACAATGAGCAGTTCTTC.

The chain links TRBV7-2 to TRBJ1-1; 8 bases fit TRBD1. The CDR3 consists of 15 residues. Looked up from germline, CDR1 is SGHTA and CDR2 is FQGNSA. V shed 5 bases, J shed 1 base, and the junction held 6 bases outside the gene matches. The CDR3 spells CASSQPDRANTEAFF. The CDR3 bases are TGTGCCAGCAGCCAACCGGACAGGGCGAACACTGAAGCTTTCTTT.

This chain joins TRBV30 and TRBJ1-1, with D maybe TRBD1 (5 bases). Deletions cut 7 bases from V and 2 bases from J, with 14 bases between. Germline CDR1 is GTSNPN and CDR2 is SVGIG (reference sequence). The CDR3 is 13 amino acids. In DNA, the CDR3 is TGTGCCTTCATGGCACAGGTAAACACTGAAGCTTTCTTT. Translating it yields CAFMAQVNTEAFF.

This chain links TRBV12-3 or TRBV12-4 with TRBJ2-2; D is unresolved. Trimming stripped 7 bases from V and 7 bases from J, with 13 bases between. This CDR3 is built from 13 residues. CDR3 DNA sequence: TGTGCCAGCATTCCGACGGGTGGCGGGGAGCTGTTTTTT. It is translated as CASIPTGGGELFF.

In its sample, this clone was seen a few times. The chain uses TRBV27 and TRBJ1-2; D unclear. The CDR3 runs 13 residues. Trimming took off 5 bases at V and 0 bases at J, with 7 bases between the two ends. Germline-derived CDR1 and CDR2 are MNHEY and SMNVEV (reference sequence). The CDR3 spells CASSPQTNYGYTF. CDR3 bases: TGTGCCAGCAGTCCCCAAACTAACTATGGCTACACCTTC.

On this clone: Other DNA sequences of this sample code for an identical CDR3. The genes are TRBV5-1 and TRBJ2-2, with 9 bases lining up with TRBD2. Germline CDR1 SGHRS, CDR2 YFSETQ. The CDR3 covers 16 residues. V was pared by 4 bases and J by 5 bases, with 9 bases of the junction left unmatched. The CDR3 bases are TGCGCCAGCAGCCTCTCTGGCGGGAGGGAAACCGGGGAGCTGTTTTTT. The encoded protein is CASSLSGGRETGELFF.

CDR3 nucleotides: TGTGCCAGCAGTCTCGCCGGGACAGGAGGGGAGACCCAGTACTTC. This translates into CASSLAGTGGETQYF. The chain combines TRBV28 with TRBJ2-5; TRBD1 aligns across 8 bases. The CDR3 has 15 residues. With V trimmed by 5 bases and J by 5 bases, 10 bases remained unmatched. Germline CDR1 MDHEN, CDR2 SYDVKM.

This chain joins TRBV7-9 and TRBJ2-5; TRBD2 matches 13 bases. J lost 1 base, V lost 1 base, and 3 bases had no gene match. Germline V gene sequence: CDR1 SEHNR, CDR2 FQNEAQ (reference sequence). This CDR3 region has 17 residues. The CDR3 DNA is TGTGCCAGCAGCTTAGGCCGACTAGCGGGGGGCCAAGAGACCCAGTACTTC. Translation: CASSLGRLAGGQETQYF. The full variable domain, rest sourced from reference TRBV7-9 and TRBJ2-5, is DTGVSQNPRHKITKRGQNVTFRCDPISEHNRLYWYRQTLGQGPEFLTYFQNEAQLEKSRLLSDRFSAERPKGSFSTLEIQRTEQGDSAMYLCASSLGRLAGGQETQYFGPGTRLLVL.

The V gene is TRBV13, the J gene TRBJ1-4, with 7 bases that match TRBD1. Losses at the gene ends were 3 bases for V and 4 bases for J; bases not matched to a gene: 5. From germline, CDR1 is PRHDT and CDR2 FYEKMQ (reference sequence). CDR3 length: 15 amino acids. CDR3 sequence: CASSLRQGHNEKLFF. The CDR3 DNA follows: TGTGCCAGCAGCTTGCGACAGGGTCATAATGAAAAACTGTTTTTT.